This paragraph reports one TCR beta chain. Its matching antigen is unknown. This entry comes from a study of T cell responses to AZD1222 COVID-19 vaccine. General study points: The donors showed a predominance of white British ancestry and of females, with possible underestimation of clonal diversity. Spike-specific TCR breadth and depth were elevated following two AZD1222 doses. The study identified only a handful of AZD1222 recipients as seropositive at baseline.

The length of the CDR3 is 11 residues. Germline CDR1 GTSNPN, CDR2 SVGIG (reference sequence). Trimming shortened V by 4 bases and J by 7 bases, and 10 bases separated the two germline ends. The table came from immunoSEQ multiplex PCR; TCRdb's copy has only in-frame clones and leaves some out. The sample has tens of thousands of clones, approximately 90% seen once. J is TRBJ1-2 and V is TRBV30; D might be TRBD1 (5 bases). This TCR was sampled from an adult in good health. The material was peripheral blood, obtained on day 0 of MenACWY control vaccination. The CDR3 is CAWTAGTGYTF. The CDR3 coding sequence is TGTGCCTGGACCGCCGGGACTGGCTACACCTTC.